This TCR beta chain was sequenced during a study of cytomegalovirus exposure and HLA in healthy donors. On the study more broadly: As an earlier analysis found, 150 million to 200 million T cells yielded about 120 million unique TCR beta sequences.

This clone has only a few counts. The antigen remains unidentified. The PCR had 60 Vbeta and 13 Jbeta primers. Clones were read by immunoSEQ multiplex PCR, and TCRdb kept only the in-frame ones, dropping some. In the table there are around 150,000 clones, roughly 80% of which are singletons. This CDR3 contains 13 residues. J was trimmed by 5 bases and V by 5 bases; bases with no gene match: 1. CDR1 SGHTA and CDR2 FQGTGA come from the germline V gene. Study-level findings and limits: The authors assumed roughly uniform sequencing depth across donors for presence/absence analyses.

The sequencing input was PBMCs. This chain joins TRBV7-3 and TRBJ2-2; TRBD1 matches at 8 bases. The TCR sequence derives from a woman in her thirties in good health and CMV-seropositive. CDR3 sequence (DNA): TGTGCCAGCAGCACAGGGGGGACCGGGGAGCTGTTTTTT. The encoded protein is CASSTGGTGELFF.